These 30 T cell receptor beta chains were all obtained from the same sample, sequenced in a study of vaccination effects on CD4 cells after COVID-19. CD4+ T cells specific for antigen were expanded with viral peptide pools by the ViraFEST assay before sequencing. Following culture for ten to eleven days, CD4+ T cells were isolated. Two doses of BNT162b2 or mRNA-1273 vaccine were administered to participants. Profiling relied on immunoSEQ multiplex PCR, and the TCRdb table lists in-frame clones only, not all of them. Of 9,500 to 15,000 clones listed, about 65% were seen once; the top ten hold 7.5% to 9.5%. These receptors have no known antigen. The source material was CD4+ T cells from PBMCs cultured with SARS-CoV-2 spike peptides, sampled after COVID-19 vaccination. The source of these receptors is a human donor who received a COVID-19 vaccine.

The chain uses TRBV6-5 and TRBJ2-7; 9 nucleotides line up with TRBD1. Trimming at V came to 5 bases and at J to 4 bases, leaving 9 bases not matched to a gene. Germline CDR1 and CDR2: MNHEY and SVGAGI. The CDR3 totals 15 residues. CDR3 sequence reads: CASSLGQGQGYEQYF. The CDR3 DNA sequence: TGTGCCAGCAGTCTTGGACAGGGGCAGGGTTACGAGCAGTACTTC.

This clone was observed a few times. The chain combines TRBV7-9 with TRBJ1-1; D is undetermined. The CDR3 extends over 15 amino acids. The germline gives CDR1 SEHNR, CDR2 FQNEAQ (reference sequence). V lost 1 base, J lost 0 bases, and 9 bases lay in between. The CDR3 region is CASSLGSGLNTEAFF. The CDR3 nucleotides are TGTGCCAGCAGCTTAGGATCGGGATTGAACACTGAAGCTTTCTTT. The whole variable domain, filled in from reference TRBV7-9 and TRBJ1-1, reads DTGVSQNPRHKITKRGQNVTFRCDPISEHNRLYWYRQTLGQGPEFLTYFQNEAQLEKSRLLSDRFSAERPKGSFSTLEIQRTEQGDSAMYLCASSLGSGLNTEAFFGQGTRLTVV.

The chain employs TRBV19 and TRBJ1-2; 7 nucleotides match TRBD1. The CDR3 contains 14 residues. After removal of 5 bases from V and 8 bases from J, the junction contained 11 bases not matched to a gene. The germline V gene has CDR1 LNHDA and CDR2 SQIVND (reference sequence). This chain's CDR3 is CASSAPGQSLGYTF. Written as DNA, the CDR3 is TGTGCCAGTAGTGCCCCGGGACAGTCTTTGGGCTACACCTTC.

This rearrangement joins TRBV5-1 to TRBJ2-7, with a tentative D call TRBD1 (5 bases). CDR1 is SGHRS and CDR2 is YFSETQ in the germline V gene. This CDR3 spans 15 amino acids. V lost 2 bases, J lost 4 bases, and 16 bases lay in between. This chain's CDR3 is CASSFWQGSSYEQYF. The CDR3 bases are TGCGCCAGCAGCTTCTGGCAGGGAAGCTCGTACGAGCAGTACTTC.

The rearrangement joins TRBV11-2 to TRBJ1-2; the D gene is possibly TRBD1 (5 bases). Trimming removed 0 bases from V and 4 bases from J, with 12 bases in between. Germline V gene lookup returns CDR1 SGHAT and CDR2 FQNNGV. The CDR3 is 15 residues long. Here the CDR3 reads CASSLEPSGSYGYTF. The CDR3 DNA is TGTGCCAGCAGCTTAGAGCCCTCAGGGTCCTATGGCTACACCTTC. Variable domain in full (rest from reference TRBV11-2 and TRBJ1-2): EAGVAQSPRYKIIEKRQSVAFWCNPISGHATLYWYQQILGQGPKLLIQFQNNGVVDDSQLPKDRFSAERLKGVDSTLKIQPAKLEDSAVYLCASSLEPSGSYGYTFGSGTRLTVV.

This clone appeared a few times. The chain couples TRBV30 to TRBJ2-7; D possibly corresponds to TRBD2 (7 bases). This CDR3 comprises 16 residues. V was pared by 4 bases and J by 0 bases, with 19 bases between. CDR1 and CDR2 from the germline V gene are GTSNPN and SVGIG (reference sequence). CDR3 protein: CAWKGGAPSVSYEQYF. CDR3 sequence (DNA): TGTGCCTGGAAGGGGGGGGCGCCTAGCGTCTCCTACGAGCAGTACTTC.

V is TRBV5-4 and J is TRBJ2-2; 9 bases line up with TRBD1. The CDR3 is made up of 15 amino acids. Germline V gives CDR1 SGHNT, CDR2 YYREEE (reference sequence). The V and J ends lost 7 bases and 2 bases, in that order; junction bases with no gene match: 6. CDR3 DNA sequence: TGTGCCAGCGGGACAGGGCGCGGAAACACCGGGGAGCTGTTTTTT. The encoded protein is CASGTGRGNTGELFF.

The sample holds a few counts of this clone. This rearrangement joins TRBV6-1 to TRBJ1-3; D not certain. With 2 bases removed from V and 1 base from J, the gap between germline ends came to 12 bases. The length of the CDR3 is 16 residues. The V gene's germline CDR1 is MNHNS and CDR2 SASEGT. Written as DNA, the CDR3 is TGTGCCAGCAGTGAACATCAGGCCTCTTCTGGAAACACCATATATTTT. As protein: CASSEHQASSGNTIYF.

This clone was detected only a few times. The J gene is TRBJ1-1, the V gene TRBV24-1; D call uncertain. Per the germline V gene, CDR1 is KGHDR and CDR2 is SFDVKD. Trimming removed 3 bases at V and 5 bases at J, with 9 bases between. This CDR3 has 13 amino acids. CDR3: CATSDLRGTEAFF. CDR3 nucleotides: TGTGCCACCAGTGATCTCCGGGGAACTGAAGCTTTCTTT.

The chain carries TRBV6-4 and TRBJ1-1, with D maybe TRBD1 (6 bases). V shed 8 bases and J shed 3 bases, with 19 bases lying between them. This CDR3 comprises 15 residues. Germline lookup yields CDR1 MRHNA and CDR2 SNTAGT. CDR3 bases: TGTGCCAGCGGGGGGGCAGGGGAACCCTACACTGAAGCTTTCTTT. It specifies CASGGAGEPYTEAFF.

The chain employs TRBV11-3 and TRBJ1-1, with TRBD1 identical over 8 bases. This CDR3 is built from 14 residues. The germline V gene has CDR1 SGHNT and CDR2 YENEEA. The ends lost 5 bases at V and 4 bases at J; junction bases unmatched: 6. In DNA, the CDR3 is TGTGCCAGCAGCCGAACAGGGGGTAGCACTGAAGCTTTCTTT. It yields the protein CASSRTGGSTEAFF.

The V gene is TRBV7-9, the J gene TRBJ2-1, with a weak D call TRBD2 (7 bases). The CDR3 extends over 15 amino acids. V gave up 2 bases and J gave up 4 bases, with 12 bases separating them. Per the germline V gene, CDR1 is SEHNR and CDR2 is FQNEAQ (reference sequence). CDR3 loop: CASSLTGGYYNEQFF. The CDR3 DNA reads TGTGCCAGCAGCTTAACGGGGGGCTATTACAATGAGCAGTTCTTC.

This chain uses TRBV12-3 or TRBV12-4 with TRBJ2-2; D uncertain. The CDR3 contains 12 residues. Trimming removed 8 bases at V and 6 bases at J, with 10 bases between. In DNA, the CDR3 is TGTGCCAGCCTTAACGGAGCCGGGGAGCTGTTTTTT. As protein: CASLNGAGELFF.

The chain combines TRBV12-5 with TRBJ2-5; a possible D gene is TRBD1 (6 bases). The V gene lost 5 bases and the J gene lost 5 bases, with 12 bases spanning the gap. This CDR3 is 13 amino acids long. Germline V lookup: CDR1 LGHNT, CDR2 FRNRAP. The CDR3 region has the DNA TGTGCTAGTGGTCAGGACAGAGGCGAGACCCAGTACTTC. This codes for CASGQDRGETQYF.

This rearrangement joins TRBV12-5 to TRBJ2-1; 8 nucleotides agree with TRBD1. The CDR3 has 15 amino acids. The germline gives CDR1 LGHNT, CDR2 FRNRAP. V lost 6 bases to trimming and J lost 3 bases; unmatched junction nucleotides: 7. The CDR3 DNA follows: TGTGCTAGTGGACGTATGACAGGGGACTACAATGAGCAGTTCTTC. It is translated as CASGRMTGDYNEQFF.

The chain combines TRBV12-3 or TRBV12-4 with TRBJ1-5; D not certain. V was clipped by 6 bases and J by 4 bases, with 7 bases between them. The CDR3 sequence is 12 residues long. CDR3 region: CASSRSNQPQHF. The DNA of the CDR3 is TGTGCCAGCAGCCGATCGAATCAGCCCCAGCATTTT.

This sequence joins TRBV5-1 and TRBJ1-6; TRBD1 matches 8 bases. The V and J ends lost 2 bases and 7 bases, in that order; junction bases with no gene match: 5. Germline V gene lookup returns CDR1 SGHRS and CDR2 YFSETQ. This CDR3 has 15 amino acids. CDR3 DNA: TGCGCCAGCAGCTTAACCGGGACAGGCAATTCACCCCTCCACTTT. This gives the protein CASSLTGTGNSPLHF.

The J gene is TRBJ2-1, the V gene TRBV10-3; TRBD2 is a possible D gene (5 bases). The V and J ends lost 5 bases and 0 bases respectively, with 14 bases between them. There are 16 residues in the CDR3. Germline V CDR1 and CDR2: ENHRY, SYGVKD. The CDR3 here is CAISSRTGSSYNEQFF. The CDR3, as DNA: TGTGCCATCAGTTCCCGGACTGGGAGCTCCTACAATGAGCAGTTCTTC.

The chain has TRBV5-1 and TRBJ1-1, with D maybe TRBD1 (5 bases). Trimming took off 0 bases at V and 2 bases at J, with 26 bases between the two ends. The CDR3 length is 20 residues. Per germline, CDR1 SGHRS and CDR2 YFSETQ. The DNA for the CDR3 is TGCGCCAGCAGCTTGGGGGGTAACTTAGGGAGTGGGGCCTCCAACACTGAAGCTTTCTTT. This encodes CASSLGGNLGSGASNTEAFF. The full variable domain, in which reference TRBV5-1 and TRBJ1-1 provide the parts outside the CDR3, is KAGVTQTPRYLIKTRGQQVTLSCSPISGHRSVSWYQQTPGQGLQFLFEYFSETQRNKGNFPGRFSGRQFSNSRSEMNVSTLELGDSALYLCASSLGGNLGSGASNTEAFFGQGTRLTVV.

As DNA, the CDR3 is TGCGCCAGCAGCTTCTTTGGTCATCATTCGACAGTCAAAGAGACCCAGTACTTC. Translating gives CASSFFGHHSTVKETQYF. The chain has TRBV5-1 and TRBJ2-5, with D possibly matching TRBD1 (5 bases). This CDR3 is 18 amino acids long. Germline CDR1 SGHRS, CDR2 YFSETQ. The V gene lost 2 bases and the J gene lost 3 bases, with 23 bases spanning the gap.

The chain carries TRBV30 and TRBJ2-3, with D perhaps assigned TRBD1 or TRBD2 (5 bases each). Trimming took off 3 bases at V and 2 bases at J, with 12 bases between the two ends. The CDR3 spans 14 residues. Germline assignment: CDR1 GTSNPN and CDR2 SVGIG (reference sequence). The CDR3 reads CAWRWDDLTDTQYF. The CDR3 DNA reads as TGTGCCTGGAGGTGGGACGACCTCACAGATACGCAGTATTTT.

The gene calls are TRBV10-2 and TRBJ2-1; 9 bases align to TRBD2. Per germline, CDR1 WSHSY and CDR2 SAAADI. J was trimmed by 6 bases and V by 5 bases; bases with no gene match: 11. This CDR3 has 16 amino acids. CDR3 nucleotides: TGCGCCAGCAGTACGATTCCTAGCGGGAATGCCAATGAGCAGTTCTTC. It specifies CASSTIPSGNANEQFF.

V usage is TRBV12-3 or TRBV12-4 and J usage is TRBJ2-1, with D possibly being TRBD2 (6 bases). The CDR3 is made up of 13 amino acids. V dropped 5 bases and J dropped 6 bases, with 11 bases sitting between them. The CDR3 sequence is CASSRLDRNEQFF. The CDR3 DNA is TGTGCCAGCAGTCGACTAGATCGCAATGAGCAGTTCTTC.

The chain links TRBV6-5 to TRBJ1-1; D ambiguous. The germline V gene encodes CDR1 MNHEY and CDR2 SVGAGI. V was pared by 2 bases and J by 1 base, with 11 bases between. The CDR3 is made up of 15 amino acids. The CDR3 is CASSYVSPGNTEAFF. CDR3 DNA: TGTGCCAGCAGTTACGTCAGTCCGGGGAACACTGAAGCTTTCTTT.

This clone is large (0.1 to 1%) by share. The chain couples TRBV9 to TRBJ2-2, with 15 bases lining up with TRBD2. Trimming took 0 bases from V and 6 from J; bases not matched to a gene: 9. The germline V gene has CDR1 SGDLS and CDR2 YYNGEE. CDR3 length: 19 amino acids. The CDR3 protein is CASSVGPPGLAGGPGELFF. Written as DNA, the CDR3 is TGTGCCAGCAGCGTAGGCCCCCCGGGACTAGCGGGAGGTCCCGGGGAGCTGTTTTTT.

The chain has TRBV10-3 and TRBJ1-3, with TRBD1 matching 7 bases. The V and J ends lost 10 bases and 2 bases, in that order; junction bases with no gene match: 2. The germline V gene encodes CDR1 ENHRY and CDR2 SYGVKD. CDR3 length equals 12 residues. This CDR3 reads CATQGAGNTIYF. CDR3 nucleotides: TGTGCCACCCAGGGGGCTGGAAACACCATATATTTT.

The chain couples TRBV18 to TRBJ2-1, with D perhaps matching TRBD2 (5 bases). Germline CDR1 and CDR2: KGHSH and LQKENI. The CDR3 is made up of 15 amino acids. V was cut by 0 bases and J by 2 bases, with 8 bases left in between. Here the CDR3 reads CASSPPAGPYNEQFF. DNA for the CDR3: TGTGCCAGCTCACCACCGGCGGGTCCCTACAATGAGCAGTTCTTC.

The rearrangement uses TRBV25-1 and TRBJ1-4; D call uncertain. The CDR3 runs to 13 residues. V lost 5 bases and J 7 bases, leaving 11 bases between the germline ends. Germline V gene sequence: CDR1 MGHDK, CDR2 SYGVNS. The CDR3 DNA sequence: TGTGCCAGCAGTCGCCGGGCTGGTGAAAAACTGTTTTTT. This translates into CASSRRAGEKLFF.

The rearrangement uses TRBV6-5 and TRBJ2-7; 7 positions agree with TRBD1. This CDR3 region has 15 residues. V lost 2 bases and J lost 4; bases outside the gene matches: 8. Germline-derived CDR1 and CDR2 are MNHEY and SVGAGI. The CDR3 DNA follows: TGTGCCAGCAGTTACGAGGTAGGGGGCATGTACGAGCAGTACTTC. Translated: CASSYEVGGMYEQYF.

This clone was recorded a few times. J is TRBJ2-1 and V is TRBV5-8, with 12 bases fitting TRBD2. V lost 4 bases and J lost 3; bases outside the gene matches: 2. The CDR3 extends over 15 amino acids. In germline, CDR1 is SGHTS, CDR2 YDEGEE. The CDR3 loop is CASSPSGRVYNEQFF. The CDR3 region has the DNA TGTGCCAGCAGCCCTAGCGGGAGGGTCTACAATGAGCAGTTCTTC.